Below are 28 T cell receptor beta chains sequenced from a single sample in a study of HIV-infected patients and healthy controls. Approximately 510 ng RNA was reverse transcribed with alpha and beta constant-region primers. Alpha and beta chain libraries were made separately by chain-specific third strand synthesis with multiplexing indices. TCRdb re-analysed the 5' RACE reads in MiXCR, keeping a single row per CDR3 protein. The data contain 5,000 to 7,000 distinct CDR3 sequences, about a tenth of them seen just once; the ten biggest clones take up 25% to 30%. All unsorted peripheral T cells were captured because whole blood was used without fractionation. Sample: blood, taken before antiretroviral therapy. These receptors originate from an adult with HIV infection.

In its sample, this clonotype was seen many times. CDR3 bases: TGTGCCACCAGCTTCGGGGGCACTGAAGCTTTCTTT. It yields the protein CATSFGGTEAFF. The V gene is TRBV24-1, the J gene TRBJ1-1; TRBD1 might be the D (5 bases). Germline CDR1 reads KGHDR; CDR2 reads SFDVKD. V was clipped by 7 bases and J by 4 bases, with 9 bases between them. The CDR3 covers 12 residues.

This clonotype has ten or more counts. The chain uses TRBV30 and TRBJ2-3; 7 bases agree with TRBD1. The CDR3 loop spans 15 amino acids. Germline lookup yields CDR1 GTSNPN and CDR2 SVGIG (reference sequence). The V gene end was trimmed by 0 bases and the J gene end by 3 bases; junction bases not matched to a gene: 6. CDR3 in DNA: TGTGCCTGGAGTGTAGGGGACAGAGAGACAGATACGCAGTATTTT. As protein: CAWSVGDRETDTQYF.

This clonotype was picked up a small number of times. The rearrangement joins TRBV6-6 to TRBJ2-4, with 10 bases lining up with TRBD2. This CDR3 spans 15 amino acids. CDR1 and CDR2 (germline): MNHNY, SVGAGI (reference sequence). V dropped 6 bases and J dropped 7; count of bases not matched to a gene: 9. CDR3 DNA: TGTGCCAGCAGCCAAGAGGGACTAGCGAACAACATTCAGTACTTC. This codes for CASSQEGLANNIQYF.

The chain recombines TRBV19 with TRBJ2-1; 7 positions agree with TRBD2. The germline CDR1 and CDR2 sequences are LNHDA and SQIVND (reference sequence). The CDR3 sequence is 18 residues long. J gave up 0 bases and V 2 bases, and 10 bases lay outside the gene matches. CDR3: CASSISASGPSSYNEQFF. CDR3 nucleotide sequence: TGTGCCAGTAGTATATCGGCTAGCGGACCAAGCTCCTACAATGAGCAGTTCTTC.

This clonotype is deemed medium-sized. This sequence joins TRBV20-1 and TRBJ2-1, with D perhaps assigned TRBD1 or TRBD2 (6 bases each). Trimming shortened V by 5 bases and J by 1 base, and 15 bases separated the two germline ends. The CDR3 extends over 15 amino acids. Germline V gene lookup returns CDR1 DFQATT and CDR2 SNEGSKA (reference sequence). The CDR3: CSAGGLARSYNEQFF. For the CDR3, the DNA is TGCAGTGCTGGGGGGCTAGCTAGGTCCTACAATGAGCAGTTCTTC.

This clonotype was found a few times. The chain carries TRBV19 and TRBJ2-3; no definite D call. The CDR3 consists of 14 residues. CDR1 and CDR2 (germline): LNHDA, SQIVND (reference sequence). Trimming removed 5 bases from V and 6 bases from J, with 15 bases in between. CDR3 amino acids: CASSRQPGSDTQYF. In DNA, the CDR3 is TGTGCCAGTAGTCGTCAACCGGGCTCCGATACGCAGTATTTT.

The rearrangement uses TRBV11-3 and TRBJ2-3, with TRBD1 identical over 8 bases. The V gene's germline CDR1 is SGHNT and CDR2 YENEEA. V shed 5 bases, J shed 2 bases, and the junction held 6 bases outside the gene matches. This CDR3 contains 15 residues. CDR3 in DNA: TGTGCCAGCAGCCCAGGGGGCCCGAACACAGATACGCAGTATTTT. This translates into CASSPGGPNTDTQYF.

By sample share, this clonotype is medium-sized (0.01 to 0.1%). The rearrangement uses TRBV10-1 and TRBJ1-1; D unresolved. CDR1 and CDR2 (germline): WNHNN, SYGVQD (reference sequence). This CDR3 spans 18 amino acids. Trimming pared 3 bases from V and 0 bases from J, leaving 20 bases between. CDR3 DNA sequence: TGCGCCAGCAGTGATCACATAGATCGGGGTCTCATGAACACTGAAGCTTTCTTT. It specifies CASSDHIDRGLMNTEAFF.

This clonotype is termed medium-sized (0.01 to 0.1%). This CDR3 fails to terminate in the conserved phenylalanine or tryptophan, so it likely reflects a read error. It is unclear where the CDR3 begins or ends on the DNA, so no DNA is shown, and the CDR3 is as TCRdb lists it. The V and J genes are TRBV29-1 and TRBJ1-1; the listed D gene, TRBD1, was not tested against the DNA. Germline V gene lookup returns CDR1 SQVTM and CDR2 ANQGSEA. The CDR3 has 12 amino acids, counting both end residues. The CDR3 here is CSVEGKWGIWGY.

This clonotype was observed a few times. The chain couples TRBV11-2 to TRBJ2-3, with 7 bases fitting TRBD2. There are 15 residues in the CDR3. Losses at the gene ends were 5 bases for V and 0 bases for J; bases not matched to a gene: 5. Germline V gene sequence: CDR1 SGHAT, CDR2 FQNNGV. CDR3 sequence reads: CASSPLAVSTDTQYF. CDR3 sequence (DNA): TGTGCCAGCAGCCCCCTAGCGGTGAGCACAGATACGCAGTATTTT. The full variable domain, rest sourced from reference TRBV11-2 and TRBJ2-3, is EAGVAQSPRYKIIEKRQSVAFWCNPISGHATLYWYQQILGQGPKLLIQFQNNGVVDDSQLPKDRFSAERLKGVDSTLKIQPAKLEDSAVYLCASSPLAVSTDTQYFGPGTRLTVL.

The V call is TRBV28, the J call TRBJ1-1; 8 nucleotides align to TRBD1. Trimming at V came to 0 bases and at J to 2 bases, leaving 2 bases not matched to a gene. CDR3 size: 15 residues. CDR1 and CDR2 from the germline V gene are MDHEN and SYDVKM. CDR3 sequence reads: CASSLWAGGNTEAFF. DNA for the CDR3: TGTGCCAGCAGTTTATGGGCAGGGGGCAACACTGAAGCTTTCTTT. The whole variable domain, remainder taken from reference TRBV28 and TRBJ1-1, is DVKVTQSSRYLVKRTGEKVFLECVQDMDHENMFWYRQDPGLGLRLIYFSYDVKMKEKGDIPEGYSVSREKKERFSLILESASTNQTSMYLCASSLWAGGNTEAFFGQGTRLTVV.

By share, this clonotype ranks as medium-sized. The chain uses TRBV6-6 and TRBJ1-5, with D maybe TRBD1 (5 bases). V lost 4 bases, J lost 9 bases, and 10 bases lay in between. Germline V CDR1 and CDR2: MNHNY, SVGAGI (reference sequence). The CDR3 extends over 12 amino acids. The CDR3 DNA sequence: TGTGCCAGCAGTTGGGACGGAGCGCCCCAGCATTTT. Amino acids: CASSWDGAPQHF.

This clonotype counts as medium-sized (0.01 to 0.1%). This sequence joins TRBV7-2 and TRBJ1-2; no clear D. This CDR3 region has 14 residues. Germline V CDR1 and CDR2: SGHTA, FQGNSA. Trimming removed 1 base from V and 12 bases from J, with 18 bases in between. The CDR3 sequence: CASSLEPDPMADTF. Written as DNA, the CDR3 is TGTGCCAGCAGCTTAGAGCCGGACCCTATGGCGGACACCTTC.

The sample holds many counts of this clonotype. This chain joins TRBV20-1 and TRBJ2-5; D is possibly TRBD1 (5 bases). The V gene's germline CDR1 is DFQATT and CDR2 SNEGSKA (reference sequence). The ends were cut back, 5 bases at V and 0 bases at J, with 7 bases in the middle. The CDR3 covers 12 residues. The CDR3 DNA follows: TGCAGTGCTCAGGACAACCAAGAGACCCAGTACTTC. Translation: CSAQDNQETQYF.

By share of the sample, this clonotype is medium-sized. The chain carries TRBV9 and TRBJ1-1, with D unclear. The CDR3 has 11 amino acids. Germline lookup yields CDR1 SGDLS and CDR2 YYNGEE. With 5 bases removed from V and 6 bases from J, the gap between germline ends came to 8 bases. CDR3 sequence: CASRGLAEAFF. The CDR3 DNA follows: TGTGCCAGCAGGGGATTAGCTGAAGCTTTCTTT. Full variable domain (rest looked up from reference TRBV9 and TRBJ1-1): DSGVTQTPKHLITATGQRVTLRCSPRSGDLSVYWYQQSLDQGLQFLIQYYNGEERAKGNILERFSAQQFPDLHSELNLSSLELGDSALYFCASRGLAEAFFGQGTRLTVV.

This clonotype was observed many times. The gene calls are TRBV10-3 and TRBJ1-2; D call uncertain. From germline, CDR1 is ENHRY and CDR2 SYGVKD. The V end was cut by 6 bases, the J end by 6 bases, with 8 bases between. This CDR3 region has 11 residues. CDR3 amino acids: CAIRLGNGYTF. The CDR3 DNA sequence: TGTGCCATCAGGCTCGGAAATGGCTACACCTTC.

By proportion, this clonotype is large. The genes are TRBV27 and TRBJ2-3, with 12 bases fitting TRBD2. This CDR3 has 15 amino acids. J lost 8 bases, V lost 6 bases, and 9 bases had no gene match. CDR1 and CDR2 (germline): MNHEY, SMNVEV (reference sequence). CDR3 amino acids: CASRQLAGGSATQYF. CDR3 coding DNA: TGTGCCAGCAGACAACTAGCGGGAGGTTCTGCTACGCAGTATTTT.

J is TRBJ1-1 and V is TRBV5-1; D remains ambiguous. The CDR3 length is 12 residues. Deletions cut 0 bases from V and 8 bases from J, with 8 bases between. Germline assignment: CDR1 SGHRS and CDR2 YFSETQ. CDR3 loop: CASSLDTLEAFF. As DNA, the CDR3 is TGCGCCAGCAGCTTGGACACCCTAGAAGCTTTCTTT.

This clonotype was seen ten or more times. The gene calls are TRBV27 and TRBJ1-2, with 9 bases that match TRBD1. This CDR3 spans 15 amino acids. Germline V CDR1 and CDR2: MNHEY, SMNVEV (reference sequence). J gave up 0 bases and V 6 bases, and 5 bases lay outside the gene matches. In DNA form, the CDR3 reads TGTGCCAGCAGGAGACAGGGGGGCCCTAACTATGGCTACACCTTC. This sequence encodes CASRRQGGPNYGYTF.

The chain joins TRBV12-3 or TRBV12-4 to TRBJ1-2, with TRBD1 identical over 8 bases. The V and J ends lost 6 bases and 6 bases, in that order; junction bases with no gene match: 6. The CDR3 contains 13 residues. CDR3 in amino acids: CASSQGQGHGYTF. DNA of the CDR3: TGTGCCAGCAGCCAAGGACAGGGCCATGGCTACACCTTC.

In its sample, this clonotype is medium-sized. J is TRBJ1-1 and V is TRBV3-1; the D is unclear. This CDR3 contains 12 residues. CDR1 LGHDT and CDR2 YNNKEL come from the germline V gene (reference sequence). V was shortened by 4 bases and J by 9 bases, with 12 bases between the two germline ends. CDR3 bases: TGTGCCAGCAGCCTCCCACAACGTCAAGCTTTCTTT. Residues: CASSLPQRQAFF.

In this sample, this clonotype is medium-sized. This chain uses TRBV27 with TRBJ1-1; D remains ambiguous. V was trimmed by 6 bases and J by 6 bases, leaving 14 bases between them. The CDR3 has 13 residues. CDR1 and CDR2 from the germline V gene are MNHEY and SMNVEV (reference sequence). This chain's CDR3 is CASSSVSGAEAFF. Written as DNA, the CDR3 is TGTGCCAGCAGCTCCGTGTCGGGAGCTGAAGCTTTCTTT.

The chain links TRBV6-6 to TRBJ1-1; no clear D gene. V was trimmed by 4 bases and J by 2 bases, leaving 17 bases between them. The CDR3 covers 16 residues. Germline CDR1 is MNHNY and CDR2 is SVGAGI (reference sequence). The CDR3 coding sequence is TGTGCCAGCAGTTTTTCTCCTGCGTGGGAAAACACTGAAGCTTTCTTT. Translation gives CASSFSPAWENTEAFF.

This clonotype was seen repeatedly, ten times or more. In DNA, the CDR3 is TGTGCCAGCAGGGTCTTCGGGGGTACTGAAGCTTTCTTT. Its translation: CASRVFGGTEAFF. The chain employs TRBV6-1 and TRBJ1-1; tentative D call: TRBD1 (5 bases). Per the germline V gene, CDR1 is MNHNS and CDR2 is SASEGT. The CDR3 is made up of 13 amino acids. Trimming shortened V by 6 bases and J by 5 bases, and 13 bases separated the two germline ends.

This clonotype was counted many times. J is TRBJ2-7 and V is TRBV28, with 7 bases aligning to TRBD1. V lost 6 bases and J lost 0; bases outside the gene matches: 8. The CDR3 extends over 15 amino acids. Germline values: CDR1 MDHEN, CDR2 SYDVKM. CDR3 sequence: CASSLGTVSSYEQYF. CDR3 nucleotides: TGTGCCAGCAGCCTCGGGACAGTAAGCTCCTACGAGCAGTACTTC.

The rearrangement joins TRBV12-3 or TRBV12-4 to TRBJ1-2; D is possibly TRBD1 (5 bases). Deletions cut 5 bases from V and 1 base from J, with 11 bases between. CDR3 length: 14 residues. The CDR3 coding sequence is TGTGCCAGCAGTAAGGACACTCATAACTATGGCTACACCTTC. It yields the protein CASSKDTHNYGYTF.

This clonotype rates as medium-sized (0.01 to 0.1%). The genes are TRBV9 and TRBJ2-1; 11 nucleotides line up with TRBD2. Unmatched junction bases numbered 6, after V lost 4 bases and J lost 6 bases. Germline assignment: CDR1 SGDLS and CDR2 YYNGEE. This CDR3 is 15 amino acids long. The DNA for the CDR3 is TGTGCCAGCAGCCTTAGCGGGAGGGGTCTCAATGAGCAGTTCTTC. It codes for CASSLSGRGLNEQFF.

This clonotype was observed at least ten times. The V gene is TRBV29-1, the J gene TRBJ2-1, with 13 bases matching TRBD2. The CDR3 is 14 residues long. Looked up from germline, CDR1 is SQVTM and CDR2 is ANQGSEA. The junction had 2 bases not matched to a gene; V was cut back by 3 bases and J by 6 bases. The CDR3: CSVEGLAGSNEQFF. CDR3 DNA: TGCAGCGTTGAGGGACTAGCGGGAAGCAATGAGCAGTTCTTC.